This TCR beta chain emerged from a study of T cells in Graves' hyperthyroidism and ophthalmopathy. This clonotype was seen repeatedly, ten times or more. TCR beta CDR3 regions were amplified from RNA. The study used the HTBI primer set for a first-round RT-PCR of the TCR CDR3. TCRdb processed the multiplex PCR reads anew with MiXCR; each CDR3 protein has one entry. The repertoire holds 200,000 or so distinct CDR3 sequences, with about 15% as singletons. Germline V gives CDR1 MNHNS, CDR2 SASEGT. This CDR3 is built from 15 residues. The V gene lost 5 bases and the J gene lost 0 bases, with 11 bases spanning the gap. For Graves' hyperthyroidism to be stable, ophthalmopathy could not progress within 18 months. Newly diagnosed patients aged 18 to 65 had hyperthyroidism of under 2 months' duration.

This sequence joins TRBV6-1 and TRBJ2-1, with D unresolved. The clonotype was recovered from a woman between 50 and 59 years old with Graves' hyperthyroidism. Sequenced material: blood. CDR3 amino acids: CASSLDWSSYNEQFF. For the CDR3, the DNA is TGTGCCAGCAGTCTCGACTGGAGCTCCTACAATGAGCAGTTCTTC.